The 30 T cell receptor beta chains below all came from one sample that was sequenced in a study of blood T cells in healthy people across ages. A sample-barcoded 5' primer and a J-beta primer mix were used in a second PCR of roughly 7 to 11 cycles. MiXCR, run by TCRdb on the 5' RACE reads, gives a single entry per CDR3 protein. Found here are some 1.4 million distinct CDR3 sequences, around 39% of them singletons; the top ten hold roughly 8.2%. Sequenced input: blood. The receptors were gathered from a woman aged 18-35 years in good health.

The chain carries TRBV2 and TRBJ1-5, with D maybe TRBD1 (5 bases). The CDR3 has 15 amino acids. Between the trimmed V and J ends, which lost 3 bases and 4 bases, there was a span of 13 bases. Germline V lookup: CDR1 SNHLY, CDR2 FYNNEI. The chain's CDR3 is CASSDTGFGNQPQHF. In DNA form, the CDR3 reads TGTGCCAGCAGTGATACAGGTTTTGGAAATCAGCCCCAGCATTTT.

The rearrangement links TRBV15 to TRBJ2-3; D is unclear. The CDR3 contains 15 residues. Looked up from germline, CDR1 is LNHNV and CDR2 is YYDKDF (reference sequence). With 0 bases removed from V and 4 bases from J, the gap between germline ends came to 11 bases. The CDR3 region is CATSRDRARADTQYF. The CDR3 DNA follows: TGTGCCACCAGCAGAGACCGCGCCCGGGCAGATACGCAGTATTTT.

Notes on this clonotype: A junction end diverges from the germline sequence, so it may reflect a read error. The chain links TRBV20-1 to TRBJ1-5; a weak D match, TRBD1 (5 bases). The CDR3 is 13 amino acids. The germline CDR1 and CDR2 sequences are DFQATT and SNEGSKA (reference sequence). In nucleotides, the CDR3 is TGCAGCGCCCAGGGAGGTGGCAATCGGCCCCAGCATTTT. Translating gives CSAQGGGNRPQHF.

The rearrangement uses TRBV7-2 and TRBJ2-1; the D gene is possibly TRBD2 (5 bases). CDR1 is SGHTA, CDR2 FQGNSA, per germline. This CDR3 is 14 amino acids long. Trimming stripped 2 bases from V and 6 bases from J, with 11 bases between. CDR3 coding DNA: TGTGCCAGCAGCTTAATGGCGGACTCCAATGAGCAGTTCTTC. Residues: CASSLMADSNEQFF.

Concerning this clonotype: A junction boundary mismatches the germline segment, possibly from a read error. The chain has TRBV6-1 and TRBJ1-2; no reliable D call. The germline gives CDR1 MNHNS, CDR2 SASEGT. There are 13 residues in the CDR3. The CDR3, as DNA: TGTGCCAGCCAAAGAGGGCCTTTCTATGACTACACCTTC. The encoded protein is CASQRGPFYDYTF.

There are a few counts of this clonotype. The CDR3 region is CSVEGARYGYTF. The CDR3 DNA is TGCAGCGTTGAAGGTGCGAGATATGGCTACACCTTC. V is TRBV29-1 and J is TRBJ1-2; no definite D call. Trimming removed 1 base from V and 5 bases from J, with 8 bases in between. Germline V gene data show CDR1 as SQVTM and CDR2 as ANQGSEA. The CDR3 has 12 residues.

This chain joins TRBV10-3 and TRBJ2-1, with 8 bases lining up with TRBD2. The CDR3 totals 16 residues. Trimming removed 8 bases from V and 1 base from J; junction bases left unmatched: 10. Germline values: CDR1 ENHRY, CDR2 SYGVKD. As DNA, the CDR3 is TGTGCCATCGGGGCCAGCGGGGGAGGGTCCTACAATGAGCAGTTCTTC. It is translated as CAIGASGGGSYNEQFF.

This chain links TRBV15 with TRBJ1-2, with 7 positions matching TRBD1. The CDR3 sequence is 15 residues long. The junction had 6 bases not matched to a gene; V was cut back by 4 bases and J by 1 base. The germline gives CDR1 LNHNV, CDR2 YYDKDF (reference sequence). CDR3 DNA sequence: TGTGCCACCAGCAACAACAGGGGAATTAACTATGGCTACACCTTC. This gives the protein CATSNNRGINYGYTF.

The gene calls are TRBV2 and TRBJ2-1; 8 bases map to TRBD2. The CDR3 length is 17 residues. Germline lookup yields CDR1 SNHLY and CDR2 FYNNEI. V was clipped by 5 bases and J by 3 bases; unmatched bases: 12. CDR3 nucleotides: TGTGCCAGCAGTAAAATGATGGGACTAGGAGACTACAATGAGCAGTTCTTC. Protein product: CASSKMMGLGDYNEQFF.

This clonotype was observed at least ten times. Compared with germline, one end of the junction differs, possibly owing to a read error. The CDR3 DNA is TGTGCCAGCAGCCGAAACAGGGGCGACGAGCAGTACTTC. Protein sequence: CASSRNRGDEQYF. This chain links TRBV5-1 with TRBJ2-7; 7 bases map to TRBD1. The CDR3 has 13 amino acids. CDR1 and CDR2 (germline): SGHRS, YFSETQ.

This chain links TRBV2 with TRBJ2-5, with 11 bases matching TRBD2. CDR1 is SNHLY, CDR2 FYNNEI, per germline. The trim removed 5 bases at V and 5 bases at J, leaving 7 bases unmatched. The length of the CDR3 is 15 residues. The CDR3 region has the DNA TGTGCCAGCAGTTTCGGGACTAGCGGATTGGAGACCCAGTACTTC. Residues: CASSFGTSGLETQYF.

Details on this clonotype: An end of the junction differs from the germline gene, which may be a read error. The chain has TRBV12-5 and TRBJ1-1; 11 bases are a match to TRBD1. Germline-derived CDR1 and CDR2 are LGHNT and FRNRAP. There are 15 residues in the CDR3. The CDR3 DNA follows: TGTACTAGTGGAACCGGGACAGGGGGGAACACTGAAGCTTTCTTT. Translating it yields CTSGTGTGGNTEAFF.

In DNA, the CDR3 is TGTGCCATCAGTGGACAGGGGTGGGCAGATACGCAGTATTTT. Translating gives CAISGQGWADTQYF. The chain uses TRBV10-3 and TRBJ2-3, with 8 bases lining up with TRBD1. The CDR3 consists of 14 residues. Losses at the gene ends were 4 bases for V and 4 bases for J; bases not matched to a gene: 4. Germline CDR1 ENHRY, CDR2 SYGVKD.

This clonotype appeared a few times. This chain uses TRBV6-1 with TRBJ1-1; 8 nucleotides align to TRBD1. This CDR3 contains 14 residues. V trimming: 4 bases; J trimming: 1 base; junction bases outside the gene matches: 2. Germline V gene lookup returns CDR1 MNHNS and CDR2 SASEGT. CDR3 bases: TGTGCCAGCAGTGTCGACAGGGGGAACACTGAAGCTTTCTTT. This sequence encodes CASSVDRGNTEAFF.

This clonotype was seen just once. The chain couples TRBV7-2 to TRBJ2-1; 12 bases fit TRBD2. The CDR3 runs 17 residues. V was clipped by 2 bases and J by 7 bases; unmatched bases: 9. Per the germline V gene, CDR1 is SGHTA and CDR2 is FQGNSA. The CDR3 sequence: CASSLWPSGRAGNEQFF. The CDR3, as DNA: TGTGCCAGCAGCTTATGGCCTAGCGGGAGGGCCGGGAATGAGCAGTTCTTC.

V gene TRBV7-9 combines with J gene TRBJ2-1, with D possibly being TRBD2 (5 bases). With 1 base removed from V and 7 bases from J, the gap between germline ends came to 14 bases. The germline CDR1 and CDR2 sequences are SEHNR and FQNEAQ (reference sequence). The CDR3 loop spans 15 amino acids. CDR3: CASSLELGNLNEQFF. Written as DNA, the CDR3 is TGTGCCAGCAGCTTAGAACTAGGGAACTTAAATGAGCAGTTCTTC.

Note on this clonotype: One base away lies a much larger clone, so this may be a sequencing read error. CDR3: CASSPTYKEQFF. The CDR3 region has the DNA TGTGCCAGCAGCCCCACCTACAAGGAGCAGTTCTTC. This chain uses TRBV4-2 with TRBJ2-1; D not certain. There are 12 residues in the CDR3. Looked up from germline, CDR1 is LGHNA and CDR2 is YNFKEQ.

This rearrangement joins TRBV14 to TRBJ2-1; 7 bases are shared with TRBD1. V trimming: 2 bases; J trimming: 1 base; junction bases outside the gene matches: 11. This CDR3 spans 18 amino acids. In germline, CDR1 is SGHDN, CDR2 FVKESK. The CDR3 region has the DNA TGTGCCAGCAGCCAAATCACACAGGGGCCCCGGTCCTACAATGAGCAGTTCTTC. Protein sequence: CASSQITQGPRSYNEQFF. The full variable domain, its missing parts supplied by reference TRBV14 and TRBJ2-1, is EAGVTQFPSHSVIEKGQTVTLRCDPISGHDNLYWYRRVMGKEIKFLLHFVKESKQDESGMPNNRFLAERTGGTYSTLKVQPAELEDSGVYFCASSQITQGPRSYNEQFFGPGTRLTVL.

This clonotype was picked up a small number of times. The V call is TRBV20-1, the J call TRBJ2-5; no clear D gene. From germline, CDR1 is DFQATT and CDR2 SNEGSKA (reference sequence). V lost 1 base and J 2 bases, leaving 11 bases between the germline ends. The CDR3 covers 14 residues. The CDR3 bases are TGCAGTGCTAGAGGAACCGGATTTCAAGAGACCCAGTACTTC. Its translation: CSARGTGFQETQYF.

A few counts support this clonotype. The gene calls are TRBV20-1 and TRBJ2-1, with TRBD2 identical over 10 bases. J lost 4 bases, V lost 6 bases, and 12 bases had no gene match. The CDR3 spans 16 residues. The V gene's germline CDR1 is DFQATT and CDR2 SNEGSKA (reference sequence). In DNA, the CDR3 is TGCAGTGCGCCCCCCGGACTAGCGGCGGCGTACAATGAGCAGTTCTTC. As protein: CSAPPGLAAAYNEQFF.

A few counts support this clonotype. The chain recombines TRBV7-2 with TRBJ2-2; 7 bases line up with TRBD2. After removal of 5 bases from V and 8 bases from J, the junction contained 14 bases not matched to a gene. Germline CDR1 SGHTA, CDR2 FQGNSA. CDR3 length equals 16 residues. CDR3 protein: CASSKTSLRVAGELFF. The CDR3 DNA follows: TGTGCCAGCAGCAAGACTAGCCTCAGGGTTGCTGGGGAGCTGTTTTTT.

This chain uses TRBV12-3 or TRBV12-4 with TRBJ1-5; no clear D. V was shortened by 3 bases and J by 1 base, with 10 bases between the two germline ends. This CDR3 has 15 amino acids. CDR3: CASSFEGSSNQPQHF. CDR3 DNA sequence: TGTGCCAGCAGTTTCGAGGGATCGAGCAATCAGCCCCAGCATTTT.

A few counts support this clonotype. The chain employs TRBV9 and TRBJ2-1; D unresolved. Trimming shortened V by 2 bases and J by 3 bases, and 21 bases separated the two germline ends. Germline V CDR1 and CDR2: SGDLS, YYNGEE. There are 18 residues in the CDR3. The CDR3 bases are TGTGCCAGCAGCGTCGGAGAATCAGTGCTGGGGTACTACAATGAGCAGTTCTTC. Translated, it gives CASSVGESVLGYYNEQFF.

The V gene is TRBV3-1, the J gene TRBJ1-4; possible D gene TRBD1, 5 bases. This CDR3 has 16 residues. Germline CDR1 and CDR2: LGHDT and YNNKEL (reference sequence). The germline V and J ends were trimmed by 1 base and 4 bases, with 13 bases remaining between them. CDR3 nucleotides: TGTGCCAGCAGCCAAGGGGGGTCAGACAGTAATGAAAAACTGTTTTTT. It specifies CASSQGGSDSNEKLFF.

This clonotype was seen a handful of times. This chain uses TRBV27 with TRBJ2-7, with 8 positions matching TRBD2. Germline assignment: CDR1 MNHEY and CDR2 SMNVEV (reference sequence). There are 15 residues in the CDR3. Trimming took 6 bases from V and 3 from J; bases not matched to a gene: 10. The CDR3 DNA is TGTGCCAGCAGCACCGCAGCGGGAGCTTTCTACGAGCAGTACTTC. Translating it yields CASSTAAGAFYEQYF.

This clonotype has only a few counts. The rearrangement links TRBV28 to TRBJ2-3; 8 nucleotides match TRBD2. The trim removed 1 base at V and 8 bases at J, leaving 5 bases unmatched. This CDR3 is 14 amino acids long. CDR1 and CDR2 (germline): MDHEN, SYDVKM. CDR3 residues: CASSLSGGPGTQYF. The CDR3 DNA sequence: TGTGCCAGCAGTTTATCGGGGGGGCCGGGTACGCAGTATTTT.

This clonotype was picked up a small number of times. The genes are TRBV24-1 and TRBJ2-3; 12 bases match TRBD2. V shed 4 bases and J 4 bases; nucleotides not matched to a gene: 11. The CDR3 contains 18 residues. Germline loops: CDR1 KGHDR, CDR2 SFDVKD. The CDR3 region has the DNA TGTGCCACCAGTGACCCGCGACTAGCGGGAGTCAATTCAGATACGCAGTATTTT. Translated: CATSDPRLAGVNSDTQYF.

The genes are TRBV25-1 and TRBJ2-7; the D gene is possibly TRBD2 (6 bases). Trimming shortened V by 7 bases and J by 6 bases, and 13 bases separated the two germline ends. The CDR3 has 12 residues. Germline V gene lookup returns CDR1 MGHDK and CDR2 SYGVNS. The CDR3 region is CASTGGASEQYF. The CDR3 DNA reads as TGTGCCAGCACCGGCGGGGCCTCCGAGCAGTACTTC.

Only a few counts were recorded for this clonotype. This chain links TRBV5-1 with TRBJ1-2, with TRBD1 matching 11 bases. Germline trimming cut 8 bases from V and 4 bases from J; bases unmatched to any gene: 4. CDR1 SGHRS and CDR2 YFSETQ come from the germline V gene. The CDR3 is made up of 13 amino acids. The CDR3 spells CASGTGGSYGYTF. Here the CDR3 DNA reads TGCGCCAGTGGGACAGGGGGTTCCTATGGCTACACCTTC.

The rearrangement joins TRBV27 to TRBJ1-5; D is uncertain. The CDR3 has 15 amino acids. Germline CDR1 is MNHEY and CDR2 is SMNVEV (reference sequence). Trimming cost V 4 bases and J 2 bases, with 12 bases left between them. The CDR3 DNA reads TGTGCCAGCAGTTGGGGAGCTCGAGGCAATCAGCCCCAGCATTTT. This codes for CASSWGARGNQPQHF.